These 15 T cell receptor beta chains were sequenced from one sample in a study of T cell repertoires in cytomegalovirus infection. What these receptors recognize is not known. TCRdb passed the reads through MiXCR, listing each CDR3 protein once. Altogether tens of thousands of distinct CDR3 sequences are present, about 40% being singletons, with the ten largest covering approximately 95%. This specimen consisted of CD8+ T cells from cultured PBMCs, obtained from culture after CMV antigen stimulation. The receptors shown here come from a human donor in good health (CMV status not recorded). Some clones in this sample may be carry-over from other donors' samples.

The rearrangement uses TRBV28 and TRBJ2-7; 10 nucleotides agree with TRBD2. The CDR3 contains 15 residues. Germline V gene sequence: CDR1 MDHEN, CDR2 SYDVKM. V was clipped by 3 bases and J by 2 bases; unmatched bases: 4. The CDR3 bases are TGTGCCAGCAGTTTCTTGACTAGCGGGCCCTACGAGCAGTACTTC. Its translation is CASSFLTSGPYEQYF.

Here the CDR3 DNA reads TGTGCCAGCAGCCCCGATGTGGGGTCCTACGAGCAGTACTTC. It is translated as CASSPDVGSYEQYF. The chain combines TRBV7-8 with TRBJ2-7; D not resolved. V shed 5 bases and J shed 1 base, with 12 bases lying between them. There are 14 residues in the CDR3. Germline CDR1 SGHVS, CDR2 FQNEAQ.

V usage is TRBV12-3 or TRBV12-4 and J usage is TRBJ1-5, with D maybe TRBD1 (6 bases). The CDR3 sequence is 15 residues long. V lost 3 bases and J lost 4, with 13 bases in between. The CDR3 bases are TGTGCCAGCAGTTTCAGGGGACCGCGAAATCAGCCCCAGCATTTT. As protein: CASSFRGPRNQPQHF.

This chain links TRBV19 with TRBJ1-1; no clear D. Germline V gene lookup returns CDR1 LNHDA and CDR2 SQIVND (reference sequence). CDR3 size: 13 residues. Trimming shortened V by 8 bases and J by 1 base, and 11 bases separated the two germline ends. The CDR3 spells CASYSEGNTEAFF. CDR3 bases: TGTGCCAGTTATTCGGAGGGGAACACTGAAGCTTTCTTT.

This clonotype has at least ten counts. This chain connects TRBV2 to TRBJ1-1; no firm D call. Trimming shortened V by 6 bases and J by 0 bases, and 8 bases separated the two germline ends. Germline assignment: CDR1 SNHLY and CDR2 FYNNEI. The CDR3 runs to 13 residues. The CDR3 DNA sequence: TGTGCCAGCAGCTTAGGTTTGAACACTGAAGCTTTCTTT. Translating gives CASSLGLNTEAFF.

The chain is built from TRBV13 and TRBJ1-1; possibly TRBD1 for D (5 bases). The ends were cut back, 3 bases at V and 2 bases at J, with 16 bases in the middle. The CDR3 has 16 amino acids. The germline CDR1 and CDR2 sequences are PRHDT and FYEKMQ (reference sequence). The CDR3 nucleotides are TGTGCCAGCAGCTTGGTGGGACCCAACGGAAACACTGAAGCTTTCTTT. Residues: CASSLVGPNGNTEAFF.

The gene calls are TRBV6-2 or TRBV6-3 and TRBJ2-3, with a weak D call TRBD2 (6 bases). V shed 4 bases and J shed 1 base, with 21 bases lying between them. The CDR3 sequence is 18 residues long. The germline V gene encodes CDR1 MNHEY and CDR2 SVGEGT. CDR3 sequence: CASSWGGGGWMGTDTQYF. In DNA form, the CDR3 reads TGTGCCAGCAGTTGGGGAGGTGGCGGATGGATGGGCACAGATACGCAGTATTTT.

The chain carries TRBV5-8 and TRBJ1-1; TRBD1 matches 11 bases. V lost 4 bases to trimming and J lost 11 bases; unmatched junction nucleotides: 13. Per the germline V gene, CDR1 is SGHTS and CDR2 is YDEGEE. The CDR3 extends over 15 amino acids. CDR3 protein: CASSLRTGGDGMAFF. The DNA for the CDR3 is TGTGCCAGCAGCCTGCGGACAGGGGGCGACGGAATGGCTTTCTTT.

A few counts support this clonotype. This chain uses TRBV6-6 with TRBJ2-1; 15 bases fit TRBD2. Germline V CDR1 and CDR2: MNHNY, SVGAGI (reference sequence). This CDR3 has 24 amino acids. V shed 0 bases and J 0 bases; nucleotides not matched to a gene: 18. The DNA for the CDR3 is TGTGCCAGCAGTTACTCGTTTCCGGTGAAGGGGACTAGCGGGGGGCAGAGCTCCTACAATGAGCAGTTCTTC. It is translated as CASSYSFPVKGTSGGQSSYNEQFF.

This clonotype was observed once. V and J are TRBV10-3 and TRBJ2-1; D tentatively reads TRBD1 or TRBD2 (8 bases each). Germline assignment: CDR1 ENHRY and CDR2 SYGVKD. V lost 10 bases, J lost 0 bases, and 25 bases lay in between. There are 18 residues in the CDR3. The CDR3 spells CATRQGLAGQSSYNEQFF. CDR3 sequence (DNA): TGTGCCACCAGACAGGGGCTAGCGGGCCAGAGCTCCTACAATGAGCAGTTCTTC.

The rearrangement links TRBV5-4 to TRBJ2-2; a possible D gene is TRBD1 (6 bases). Per germline, CDR1 SGHNT and CDR2 YYREEE (reference sequence). The CDR3 extends over 13 amino acids. V lost 0 bases and J 6 bases, leaving 6 bases between the germline ends. CDR3 nucleotides: TGTGCCAGCAGCTTGGAGGGGGCCGGGGAGCTGTTTTTT. Its translation is CASSLEGAGELFF.

The chain has TRBV28 and TRBJ2-3; no clear D. The germline CDR1 and CDR2 sequences are MDHEN and SYDVKM. There are 18 residues in the CDR3. Between the trimmed V and J ends, which lost 3 bases and 0 bases, there was a span of 19 bases. The CDR3 sequence: CASSFTVESAASTDTQYF. The CDR3 DNA is TGTGCCAGCAGTTTTACGGTAGAGTCGGCGGCTAGCACAGATACGCAGTATTTT.

This clonotype was detected only a few times. V gene TRBV4-2 combines with J gene TRBJ2-2; D unclear. The ends were cut back, 0 bases at V and 0 bases at J, with 11 bases in the middle. The CDR3 length is 17 residues. Germline values: CDR1 LGHNA, CDR2 YNFKEQ. CDR3 DNA sequence: TGTGCCAGCAGCCAAGACAGGATTGGTACGAACACCGGGGAGCTGTTTTTT. The encoded protein is CASSQDRIGTNTGELFF.

The chain carries TRBV6-1 and TRBJ1-3, with a weak D call TRBD1 (6 bases). V gave up 10 bases and J gave up 1 base, with 20 bases separating them. CDR3 length equals 16 residues. Germline V lookup: CDR1 MNHNS, CDR2 SASEGT. The CDR3 nucleotides are TGTGCCACCAGGGGCCTACGGTTGCAGTCTGGAAACACCATATATTTT. It codes for CATRGLRLQSGNTIYF.

This clonotype was counted only a few times. The chain uses TRBV4-1 and TRBJ1-1, with TRBD1 matching 7 bases. Per the germline V gene, CDR1 is MGHRA and CDR2 is YSYEKL. V dropped 2 bases and J dropped 4; count of bases not matched to a gene: 13. The CDR3 spans 17 residues. CDR3 amino acids: CASSQIEVGQGVTEAFF. As DNA, the CDR3 is TGCGCCAGCAGCCAAATTGAAGTGGGTCAGGGGGTCACTGAAGCTTTCTTT.